This note documents a single T cell receptor (beta chain) sequence. Authors' data handling: Amplification from reference gene primers served as the basis for estimated nucleated cell counts. TCRdb's table, derived via immunoSEQ multiplex PCR, lists solely in-frame clones and lacks some. Clonal size and the V and J genes are those of that table, whereas D and trimming came from the DNA. The sample has 250,000 to 300,000 clones, approximately 91% seen once; the top ten hold roughly 0.8%. This sample was taken from a study of blood T cell repertoires in COVID-19. Across the study: Sources were T cells, B-cell-depleted T cells, or PBMCs; the material itself was cDNA or gDNA.

The source of this sequence is a woman aged 30 to 39 with acute or convalescent COVID-19. Sequencing used peripheral blood.

The CDR3 bases are TGTGCCAGTAGTCCCCAGGGTCGGGGCACAGATACGCAGTATTTT. Translation gives CASSPQGRGTDTQYF. This chain joins TRBV19 and TRBJ2-3, with a weak D call TRBD1 (5 bases). The germline V and J ends were trimmed by 5 bases and 1 base, with 13 bases remaining between them. CDR1 and CDR2 (germline): LNHDA, SQIVND (reference sequence). The CDR3 extends over 15 amino acids.